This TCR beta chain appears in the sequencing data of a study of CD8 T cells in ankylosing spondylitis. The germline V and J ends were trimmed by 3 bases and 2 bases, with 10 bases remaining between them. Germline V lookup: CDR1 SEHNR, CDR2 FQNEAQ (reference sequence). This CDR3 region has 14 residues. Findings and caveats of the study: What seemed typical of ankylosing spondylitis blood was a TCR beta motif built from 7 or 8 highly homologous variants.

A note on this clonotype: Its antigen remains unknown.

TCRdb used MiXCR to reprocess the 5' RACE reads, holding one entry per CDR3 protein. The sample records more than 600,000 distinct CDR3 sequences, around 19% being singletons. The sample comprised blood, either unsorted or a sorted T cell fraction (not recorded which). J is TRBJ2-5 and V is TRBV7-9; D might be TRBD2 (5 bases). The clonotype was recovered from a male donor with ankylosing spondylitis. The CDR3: CASSFDQRQETQYF. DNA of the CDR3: TGTGCCAGCAGCTTCGACCAGCGGCAAGAGACCCAGTACTTC. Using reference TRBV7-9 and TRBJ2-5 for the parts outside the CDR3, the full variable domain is DTGVSQNPRHKITKRGQNVTFRCDPISEHNRLYWYRQTLGQGPEFLTYFQNEAQLEKSRLLSDRFSAERPKGSFSTLEIQRTEQGDSAMYLCASSFDQRQETQYFGPGTRLLVL.